What follows are 15 T cell receptor beta chains derived from one specimen sequenced in a study of memory CD4+ T cells and cytomegalovirus serostatus. TCRdb's copy holds only in-frame clones and misses some; the assay was immunoSEQ multiplex PCR. The top ten hold 0.75% to 0.85% of the sample, which has tens of thousands of clones, roughly 80% seen once. The sort gate was single viable CD3+CD4+CD8-CD45RO+ cells for memory CD4+ T cells. Sequenced: memory CD4+ T cells from blood. The receptor source for this set is an adult in good health and CMV-seronegative.

The rearrangement joins TRBV7-8 to TRBJ1-4; no clear D. Germline CDR1 reads SGHVS; CDR2 reads FQNEAQ. V lost 5 bases to trimming and J lost 4 bases, with 17 bases between them. The CDR3 spans 16 residues. The CDR3: CASSVGEPRRNEKLFF. The CDR3 DNA reads TGTGCCAGCAGCGTAGGAGAACCCCGACGTAATGAAAAACTGTTTTTT. Using reference TRBV7-8 and TRBJ1-4 for the parts outside the CDR3, the full variable domain is GAGVSQSPRYKVAKRGQDVALRCDPISGHVSLFWYQQALGQGPEFLTYFQNEAQLDKSGLPSDRFFAERPEGSVSTLKIQRTQQEDSAVYLCASSVGEPRRNEKLFFGSGTQLSVL.

This sequence joins TRBV6-1 and TRBJ2-2, with no clear D. Per germline, CDR1 MNHNS and CDR2 SASEGT. The CDR3 is 13 residues long. V gave up 6 bases and J gave up 6 bases, with 11 bases separating them. The CDR3 sequence is CASRPSGPGELFF. In nucleotides, the CDR3 is TGTGCCAGCAGGCCCTCGGGCCCCGGGGAGCTGTTTTTT.

The rearrangement links TRBV15 to TRBJ2-1; 10 bases match TRBD1. Germline CDR1 and CDR2: LNHNV and YYDKDF (reference sequence). Trimming at V came to 7 bases and at J to 4 bases, leaving 10 bases not matched to a gene. The CDR3 runs to 16 residues. The CDR3 spells CATTGGDRGPYNEQFF. The CDR3 DNA is TGTGCCACCACGGGGGGAGACAGGGGGCCTTACAATGAGCAGTTCTTC.

The chain uses TRBV6-5 and TRBJ2-2; D not resolved. Between the trimmed V and J ends, which lost 5 bases and 3 bases, there was a span of 7 bases. The CDR3 is 13 amino acids. Germline-derived CDR1 and CDR2 are MNHEY and SVGAGI. CDR3 DNA: TGTGCCAGCAGTACGTGGGACACCGGGGAGCTGTTTTTT. It yields the protein CASSTWDTGELFF.

This clone was seen a handful of times. The rearrangement uses TRBV19 and TRBJ2-1; D gene uncertain. The CDR3 covers 15 residues. Germline CDR1 reads LNHDA; CDR2 reads SQIVND (reference sequence). Between the trimmed V and J ends, which lost 0 bases and 0 bases, there was a span of 6 bases. The CDR3 bases are TGTGCCAGTAGTATAGATTTCAGCTCCTACAATGAGCAGTTCTTC. It encodes CASSIDFSSYNEQFF.

The rearrangement joins TRBV27 to TRBJ1-6, with D maybe TRBD1 (5 bases). Deletions cut 10 bases from V and 8 bases from J, with 21 bases between. This CDR3 spans 15 amino acids. Germline V CDR1 and CDR2: MNHEY, SMNVEV (reference sequence). The CDR3 DNA follows: TGTGCCACCGGGGCGGTTGGGGCCAGAGATTCACCCCTCCACTTT. This codes for CATGAVGARDSPLHF.

The J gene is TRBJ1-1, the V gene TRBV29-1, with 8 bases fitting TRBD1. Germline values: CDR1 SQVTM, CDR2 ANQGSEA. Unmatched junction bases numbered 5, after V lost 4 bases and J lost 1 base. The CDR3 totals 14 residues. CDR3 in amino acids: CSVGGGQGNTEAFF. DNA of the CDR3: TGCAGCGTTGGGGGTGGACAGGGGAACACTGAAGCTTTCTTT.

This rearrangement joins TRBV30 to TRBJ2-3, with TRBD2 matching over 10 bases. The J segment lost 4 bases and the V segment lost 1 base, leaving 8 bases of the junction unmatched. This CDR3 region has 16 residues. The germline V gene has CDR1 GTSNPN and CDR2 SVGIG (reference sequence). The CDR3 spells CAWSGRGLAGADTQYF. For the CDR3, the DNA is TGTGCCTGGAGTGGCCGGGGGCTAGCGGGAGCAGATACGCAGTATTTT. The whole variable domain, filled in from reference TRBV30 and TRBJ2-3, reads SQTIHQWPATLVQPVGSPLSLECTVEGTSNPNLYWYRQAAGRGLQLLFYSVGIGQISSEVPQNLSASRPQDRQFILSSKKLLLSDSGFYLCAWSGRGLAGADTQYFGPGTRLTVL.

The chain joins TRBV7-6 to TRBJ1-5; no firm D call. V was clipped by 1 base and J by 7 bases, with 8 bases between them. Germline V gene sequence: CDR1 SGHVS, CDR2 FNYEAQ. The CDR3 extends over 13 amino acids. CDR3 DNA sequence: TGTGCCAGCAGCTTAGATATGGGACAGCCCCAGCATTTT. Its protein product is CASSLDMGQPQHF.

CDR3 sequence reads: CASRVDRAVQYF. In DNA, the CDR3 is TGCGCCAGCAGGGTAGACAGGGCTGTGCAGTACTTC. The J gene is TRBJ2-7, the V gene TRBV5-1; 7 bases are a match to TRBD1. With 5 bases clipped from V and 9 bases from J, the junction kept 8 bases outside the gene matches. CDR1 is SGHRS, CDR2 YFSETQ, per germline. This CDR3 has 12 amino acids.

V and J are TRBV10-3 and TRBJ1-2; D may be TRBD1 (6 bases). V gave up 2 bases and J gave up 5 bases, with 12 bases separating them. The CDR3 runs 14 residues. The germline gives CDR1 ENHRY, CDR2 SYGVKD. CDR3 in DNA: TGTGCCATCAGTGAGCGGGCAGGGGAGTATGGCTACACCTTC. Translation gives CAISERAGEYGYTF.

The V call is TRBV4-1, the J call TRBJ1-1; TRBD1 is a possible D gene (6 bases). The CDR3 length is 12 residues. The V gene lost 1 base and the J gene lost 11 bases, with 11 bases spanning the gap. The germline CDR1 and CDR2 sequences are MGHRA and YSYEKL. The CDR3 bases are TGCGCCAGCAGCCAAGCAGGGGTTAGGGCTTTCTTT. Its protein is CASSQAGVRAFF.

The genes are TRBV15 and TRBJ2-3; D might be TRBD1 or TRBD2, each matching 5 bases. Germline CDR1 is LNHNV and CDR2 is YYDKDF (reference sequence). The CDR3 covers 14 residues. V was shortened by 4 bases and J by 12 bases, with 20 bases between the two germline ends. The CDR3 spells CATSKGTAAMIQYF. For the CDR3, the DNA is TGTGCCACCAGCAAGGGGACGGCAGCTATGATCCAGTATTTT.

V is TRBV6-5 and J is TRBJ2-1; possible D gene TRBD2, 5 bases. V lost 8 bases and J 8 bases, leaving 13 bases between the germline ends. The CDR3 spans 12 residues. Germline-derived CDR1 and CDR2 are MNHEY and SVGAGI. The CDR3 DNA follows: TGTGCCAGCGAGGGCCGCGGCCATGAGCAGTTCTTC. This codes for CASEGRGHEQFF.

This clone was seen just once. The genes are TRBV2 and TRBJ1-1, with D unclear. V lost 1 base and J 2 bases, leaving 5 bases between the germline ends. CDR3 length equals 13 residues. Germline V CDR1 and CDR2: SNHLY, FYNNEI. CDR3: CASSEEGNTEAFF. The CDR3 DNA sequence: TGTGCCAGCAGTGAAGAGGGTAACACTGAAGCTTTCTTT. The full variable domain, with the rest looked up from reference TRBV2 and TRBJ1-1, is EPEVTQTPSHQVTQMGQEVILRCVPISNHLYFYWYRQILGQKVEFLVSFYNNEISEKSEIFDDQFSVERPDGSNFTLKIRSTKLEDSAMYFCASSEEGNTEAFFGQGTRLTVV.